The clone carrying this T cell receptor beta chain was observed at least ten times. This specimen comes from a study of identical twins. Using its own MiXCR run on the 5' RACE reads, TCRdb lists one record per CDR3 protein. The data hold 250,000 to 300,000 distinct CDR3 sequences, with roughly 9% observed a single time. The trim removed 8 bases at V and 7 bases at J, leaving 12 bases unmatched. Per the germline V gene, CDR1 is MDHEN and CDR2 is SYDVKM. CDR3 length: 15 amino acids. These data were likewise used in another study, on yellow fever vaccine responses in identical twins.

The sample taken for sequencing was CD8+ T cells sorted from blood. The rearrangement links TRBV28 to TRBJ2-2, with 8 bases matching TRBD1. This TCR was recovered from a woman between 18 and 30 years old in good health. CDR3 loop: CASATDREIFGELFF. CDR3 nucleotides: TGTGCCAGCGCTACGGACAGGGAGATTTTCGGGGAGCTGTTTTTT.